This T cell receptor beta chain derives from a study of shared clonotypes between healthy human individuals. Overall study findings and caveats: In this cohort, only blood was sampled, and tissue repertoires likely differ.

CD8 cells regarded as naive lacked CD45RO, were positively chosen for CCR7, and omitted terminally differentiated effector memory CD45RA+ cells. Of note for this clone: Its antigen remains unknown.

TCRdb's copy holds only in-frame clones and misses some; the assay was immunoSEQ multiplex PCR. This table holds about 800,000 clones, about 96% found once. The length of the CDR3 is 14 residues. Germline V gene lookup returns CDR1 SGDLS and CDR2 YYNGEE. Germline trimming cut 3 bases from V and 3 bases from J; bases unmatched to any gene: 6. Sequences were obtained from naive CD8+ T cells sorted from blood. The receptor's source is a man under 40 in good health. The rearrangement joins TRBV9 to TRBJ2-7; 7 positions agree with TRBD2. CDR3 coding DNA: TGTGCCAGCAGCGCTCAGGGAGGGGACTACGAGCAGTACTTC. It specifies CASSAQGGDYEQYF.